This T cell receptor (beta chain) was captured by sequencing in a study of T cells after yellow fever vaccination. Trimming removed 11 bases at V and 5 bases at J, with 12 bases between. This CDR3 has 12 residues. CDR1 and CDR2 from the germline V gene are KGHDR and SFDVKD. TCRdb ran MiXCR on the 5' RACE reads and lists one entry per CDR3 protein. The repertoire holds about 26,000 distinct CDR3 sequences, roughly 4.5% seen once, with 30% to 45% in the top ten. The chain joins TRBV24-1 to TRBJ2-1; a possible D gene is TRBD2 (6 bases). The sequence derives from a young man who received the YFV17D yellow fever vaccine. This sample comprised PBMCs, either bulk or a sorted T-cell subset (CD4+, CD8+, memory, or dextramer-sorted; not recorded which), obtained on the day of the yellow fever booster vaccination. CDR3 in amino acids: CASRDSNNEQFF. In DNA form, the CDR3 reads TGTGCCAGCAGGGACTCAAACAATGAGCAGTTCTTC.